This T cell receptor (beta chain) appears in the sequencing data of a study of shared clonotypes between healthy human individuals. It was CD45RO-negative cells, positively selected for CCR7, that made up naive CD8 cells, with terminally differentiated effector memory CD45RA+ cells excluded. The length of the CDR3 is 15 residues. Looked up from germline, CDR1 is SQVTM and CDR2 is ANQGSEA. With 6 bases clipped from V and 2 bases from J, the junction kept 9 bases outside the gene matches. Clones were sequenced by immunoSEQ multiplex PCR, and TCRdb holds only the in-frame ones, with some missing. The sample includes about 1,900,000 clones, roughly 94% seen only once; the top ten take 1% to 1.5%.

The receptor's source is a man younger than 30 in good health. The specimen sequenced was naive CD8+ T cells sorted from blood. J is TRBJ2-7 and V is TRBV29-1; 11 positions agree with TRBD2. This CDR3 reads CSVQGTSGAPYEQYF. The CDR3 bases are TGCAGCGTCCAAGGGACTAGCGGTGCCCCCTACGAGCAGTACTTC.